The 21 T cell receptor beta chains reported below all come from one sample, sequenced in a study of OX40 agonist ivuxolimab in advanced cancers. Some clones are missing from TCRdb's copy, which holds only in-frame ones; the method was immunoSEQ multiplex PCR. Of around 15,000 clones detected, 84% appear once; the ten largest clones hold over 60%. The sample in question was CD4+ or CD8+ T cells sorted from blood, obtained in a trial of the OX40 agonist ivuxolimab. The receptors derive from an adult with an advanced solid tumor such as melanoma, head and neck, liver or kidney cancer.

This rearrangement joins TRBV27 to TRBJ1-5; a weak D match, TRBD1 (5 bases). V was clipped by 7 bases and J by 2 bases, with 18 bases between them. The V gene's germline CDR1 is MNHEY and CDR2 SMNVEV (reference sequence). The CDR3 covers 16 residues. The CDR3 sequence is CASIPGTPVRNQPQHF. The CDR3 DNA reads as TGTGCCAGCATCCCCGGGACCCCGGTGCGCAATCAGCCCCAGCATTTT.

This clone occurred once. The chain combines TRBV7-9 with TRBJ2-7; D unresolved. V lost 1 base, J lost 4 bases, and 8 bases lay in between. The CDR3 spans 13 residues. Germline V gene lookup returns CDR1 SEHNR and CDR2 FQNEAQ (reference sequence). DNA for the CDR3: TGTGCCAGCAGCTTAGGGGATAGATACGAGCAGTACTTC. It is translated as CASSLGDRYEQYF.

This sequence joins TRBV21-1 and TRBJ1-4. TRBV21-1 is designated a pseudogene. The length of the CDR3 is 13 residues. The DNA for the CDR3 is TGTGCCAGCAGCAGGACCCAGGCTGGTGAACTGTTTTTT. Encoded protein: CASSRTQAGELFF.

V is TRBV27 and J is TRBJ1-5; maybe TRBD1 (6 bases). This CDR3 comprises 16 residues. The V end lost 3 bases, the J end lost 4 bases, and 16 bases lay between the germline ends. CDR1 is MNHEY, CDR2 SMNVEV, per germline (reference sequence). Written as DNA, the CDR3 is TGTGCCAGCAGTTTGTGGGGGGCTGAGAAAAATCAGCCCCAGCATTTT. It yields the protein CASSLWGAEKNQPQHF.

The chain links TRBV30 to TRBJ1-2; D may be TRBD1 (5 bases). Trimming cost V 5 bases and J 7 bases, with 14 bases left between them. Germline V CDR1 and CDR2: GTSNPN, SVGIG (reference sequence). CDR3 length: 12 residues. In nucleotides, the CDR3 is TGTGCCTGGTTAGGGGCCAAGGGTGGCTACACCTTC. As protein: CAWLGAKGGYTF.

The genes are TRBV5-1 and TRBJ2-7; 13 bases map to TRBD2. J gave up 6 bases and V 4 bases, and 10 bases lay outside the gene matches. The CDR3 has 16 residues. Germline V gene sequence: CDR1 SGHRS, CDR2 YFSETQ. CDR3 in amino acids: CASSLRLAGGSGEQYF. The CDR3 region has the DNA TGCGCCAGCAGCCTGCGACTAGCGGGAGGATCTGGCGAGCAGTACTTC. The full variable domain, in which reference TRBV5-1 and TRBJ2-7 provide the parts outside the CDR3, is KAGVTQTPRYLIKTRGQQVTLSCSPISGHRSVSWYQQTPGQGLQFLFEYFSETQRNKGNFPGRFSGRQFSNSRSEMNVSTLELGDSALYLCASSLRLAGGSGEQYFGPGTRLTVT.

V is TRBV15 and J is TRBJ2-1; 9 bases fit TRBD1. The CDR3 length is 13 residues. V lost 9 bases to trimming and J lost 4 bases; unmatched junction nucleotides: 4. Germline V gene lookup returns CDR1 LNHNV and CDR2 YYDKDF (reference sequence). This CDR3 is CATGQGRYNEQFF. CDR3 in DNA: TGTGCCACTGGACAGGGGCGTTACAATGAGCAGTTCTTC.

The chain combines TRBV19 with TRBJ1-1; D gene ambiguous. From germline, CDR1 is LNHDA and CDR2 SQIVND (reference sequence). The CDR3 covers 14 residues. Trimming stripped 1 base from V and 1 base from J, with 7 bases between. In nucleotides, the CDR3 is TGTGCCAGTAGTATAGTGGGAGGGAACACTGAAGCTTTCTTT. Protein product: CASSIVGGNTEAFF.

This clone was seen only once. The rearrangement uses TRBV6-5 and TRBJ2-5; 7 nucleotides agree with TRBD1. The CDR3 length is 13 residues. The trim removed 2 bases at V and 3 bases at J, leaving 0 bases unmatched. Germline lookup yields CDR1 MNHEY and CDR2 SVGAGI. For the CDR3, the DNA is TGTGCCAGCAGTTACGGGACAGAAGAGACCCAGTACTTC. Translated, it gives CASSYGTEETQYF.

The chain links TRBV9 to TRBJ2-7, with a tentative D call TRBD2 (6 bases). V was trimmed by 4 bases and J by 5 bases, leaving 10 bases between them. The CDR3 totals 12 residues. CDR1 and CDR2 from the germline V gene are SGDLS and YYNGEE. CDR3 DNA: TGTGCCAGCAGCCCCGGCGGGGACGAGCAGTACTTC. It translates to CASSPGGDEQYF.

The V and J genes are TRBV25-1 and TRBJ2-5, with D possibly matching TRBD2 (5 bases). The ends were cut back, 6 bases at V and 0 bases at J, with 8 bases in the middle. Per the germline V gene, CDR1 is MGHDK and CDR2 is SYGVNS. The CDR3 consists of 13 residues. Here the CDR3 DNA reads TGTGCCAGCAGAGCGGTATACCAAGAGACCCAGTACTTC. Amino acid sequence: CASRAVYQETQYF. The full variable domain, rest sourced from reference TRBV25-1 and TRBJ2-5, is EADIYQTPRYLVIGTGKKITLECSQTMGHDKMYWYQQDPGMELHLIHYSYGVNSTEKGDLSSESTVSRIRTEHFPLTLESARPSHTSQYLCASRAVYQETQYFGPGTRLLVL.

This clone counts as medium-sized. The chain employs TRBV5-6 and TRBJ2-7; tentative D call: TRBD2 (5 bases). The CDR3 loop spans 13 amino acids. In germline, CDR1 is SGHDT, CDR2 YYEEEE. V was clipped by 6 bases and J by 0 bases, with 10 bases between them. The CDR3 region is CASKEDLSYEQYF. Written as DNA, the CDR3 is TGTGCCAGCAAGGAGGATCTCTCCTACGAGCAGTACTTC.

This clone was counted once. The chain combines TRBV27 with TRBJ2-1, with D uncertain. The germline V gene encodes CDR1 MNHEY and CDR2 SMNVEV (reference sequence). The CDR3 length is 14 residues. Trimming cost V 3 bases and J 8 bases, with 14 bases left between them. The chain's CDR3 is CASSFAFGSDEQFF. CDR3 DNA sequence: TGTGCCAGCAGTTTCGCGTTTGGAAGCGATGAGCAGTTCTTC.

This clone was counted once. This sequence joins TRBV27 and TRBJ1-1; 8 bases match TRBD1. Trimming took 8 bases from V and 5 from J; bases not matched to a gene: 7. This CDR3 is built from 13 residues. Germline values: CDR1 MNHEY, CDR2 SMNVEV (reference sequence). CDR3 loop: CASRTGMRTEAFF. CDR3 sequence (DNA): TGTGCCAGCCGGACAGGGATGAGGACTGAAGCTTTCTTT.

The rearrangement joins TRBV27 to TRBJ2-7; no reliable D call. This CDR3 comprises 13 residues. V lost 5 bases, J lost 5 bases, and 13 bases lay in between. In germline, CDR1 is MNHEY, CDR2 SMNVEV (reference sequence). CDR3 bases: TGTGCCAGCAGTAATCCTAGTTCGGACGAGCAGTACTTC. Protein sequence: CASSNPSSDEQYF.

The rearrangement links TRBV7-9 to TRBJ2-3; D gene ambiguous. V shed 4 bases and J shed 4 bases, with 12 bases lying between them. CDR1 is SEHNR and CDR2 is FQNEAQ in the germline V gene (reference sequence). The CDR3 extends over 14 amino acids. This CDR3 is CASSSVLRPDTQYF. The CDR3 region has the DNA TGTGCCAGCAGCTCCGTTCTGAGGCCAGATACGCAGTATTTT. The full variable domain, with the rest looked up from reference TRBV7-9 and TRBJ2-3, is DTGVSQNPRHKITKRGQNVTFRCDPISEHNRLYWYRQTLGQGPEFLTYFQNEAQLEKSRLLSDRFSAERPKGSFSTLEIQRTEQGDSAMYLCASSSVLRPDTQYFGPGTRLTVL.

This chain uses TRBV6-5 with TRBJ1-1; TRBD1 matches 9 bases. Trimming cost V 0 bases and J 4 bases; bases outside gene matches: 3. CDR3 size: 15 residues. Germline V gene sequence: CDR1 MNHEY, CDR2 SVGAGI. CDR3 residues: CASSYSMTGGTEAFF. The DNA for the CDR3 is TGTGCCAGCAGTTACTCAATGACAGGGGGCACTGAAGCTTTCTTT.

The chain uses TRBV7-9 and TRBJ2-5; 10 positions agree with TRBD1. V was clipped by 1 base and J by 9 bases; unmatched bases: 5. The germline gives CDR1 SEHNR, CDR2 FQNEAQ (reference sequence). The CDR3 contains 14 residues. CDR3 region: CASSLVGTGEAQYF. In DNA form, the CDR3 reads TGTGCCAGCAGCTTAGTAGGGACAGGGGAGGCCCAGTACTTC.

The chain links TRBV4-1 to TRBJ2-7, with a possible D match to TRBD2 (6 bases). CDR3 length: 14 residues. V was cut by 1 base and J by 1 base, with 8 bases left in between. Germline assignment: CDR1 MGHRA and CDR2 YSYEKL. CDR3 region: CASSQATSSYEQYF. The CDR3 DNA reads TGCGCCAGCAGCCAAGCGACTAGTTCCTACGAGCAGTACTTC.

This clone has just one count. V is TRBV7-7 and J is TRBJ2-1; TRBD2 might be the D (5 bases). This CDR3 has 16 amino acids. Trimming stripped 0 bases from V and 4 bases from J, with 13 bases between. Per the germline V gene, CDR1 is SSHAT and CDR2 is FNYEAQ (reference sequence). The DNA for the CDR3 is TGTGCCAGCAGCTTAGCGGTTGCTAGCCGTTACAATGAGCAGTTCTTC. This sequence encodes CASSLAVASRYNEQFF.

The J gene is TRBJ1-1, the V gene TRBV6-6, with D perhaps TRBD1 (6 bases). Trimming stripped 2 bases from V and 6 bases from J, with 13 bases between. The CDR3 spans 14 residues. CDR1 MNHNY and CDR2 SVGAGI come from the germline V gene (reference sequence). CDR3 nucleotides: TGTGCCAGCAGTTACGGGGGGCCGGAGCCTGAAGCTTTCTTT. Translation gives CASSYGGPEPEAFF.